A selection of T cell receptor beta chains follows, all from one sample in a study of early T cells in non-severe SARS-CoV-2 infection. One entry per CDR3 protein results from TCRdb running MiXCR on the 5' RACE reads. The table lists roughly 28,000 distinct CDR3 sequences, almost 4.5% of them singletons. Input material: whole blood. Every receptor here comes from an adult who was a healthcare worker with PCR-confirmed SARS-CoV-2 infection or an uninfected control (not recorded which). Both conserved end residues are part of each CDR3. D genes are given only for firm matches. Part of the rows lack a size; the others show once, few, many or a class for expanded clones.

j_gene: TRBJ2-2; abundance: many; d_gene: NA; v_gene: TRBV6-4; CDR3aa: CASRKAGESGELFF; CDR3nt: TGTGCCAGCAGGAAAGCAGGGGAGAGCGGGGAGCTGTTTTTT
j_gene: TRBJ2-3; abundance: many; d_gene: TRBD2; v_gene: TRBV11-2; CDR3aa: CASTAGSGGIDTQYF; CDR3nt: TGTGCCAGCACAGCGGGTAGCGGGGGAATAGATACGCAGTATTTT
j_gene: TRBJ2-7; abundance: many; d_gene: NA; v_gene: TRBV28; CDR3aa: CASSPRSYEQYF; CDR3nt: TGTGCCAGCAGTCCCCGCTCCTACGAGCAGTACTTC
j_gene: TRBJ1-1; abundance: many; d_gene: TRBD1; v_gene: TRBV5-1; CDR3aa: CASSLDEGGVTEAFF; CDR3nt: TGCGCCAGCAGCTTGGATGAAGGGGGCGTCACTGAAGCTTTCTTT
j_gene: TRBJ2-2; abundance: many; d_gene: NA; v_gene: TRBV29-1; CDR3aa: CSVIRGGSTGELFF; CDR3nt: TGCAGCGTTATAAGGGGGGGCAGCACCGGGGAGCTGTTTTTT
j_gene: TRBJ2-7; abundance: medium-sized; d_gene: NA; v_gene: TRBV4-1; CDR3aa: CASSRGFTYEQYF; CDR3nt: TGCGCCAGCAGCCGGGGTTTTACCTACGAGCAGTACTTC
j_gene: TRBJ1-1; abundance: many; d_gene: TRBD1; v_gene: TRBV5-4; CDR3aa: CASSLKDRGSTEAFF; CDR3nt: TGTGCCAGCAGCTTGAAGGACAGGGGATCCACTGAAGCTTTCTTT
j_gene: TRBJ2-7; abundance: many; d_gene: NA; v_gene: TRBV7-2; CDR3aa: CASSPQGRTYEQYF; CDR3nt: TGTGCCAGCAGCCCCCAGGGACGGACCTACGAGCAGTACTTC
j_gene: TRBJ1-2; abundance: many; d_gene: TRBD1; v_gene: TRBV29-1; CDR3aa: CSVWTGSGYTF; CDR3nt: TGCAGCGTTTGGACAGGGAGTGGCTACACCTTC
j_gene: TRBJ2-7; abundance: many; d_gene: TRBD2; v_gene: TRBV7-2; CDR3aa: CASSLGTSGVFSYEQYF; CDR3nt: TGTGCCAGCAGCTTGGGAACTAGCGGGGTATTCTCCTACGAGCAGTACTTC
j_gene: TRBJ2-2; abundance: many; d_gene: NA; v_gene: TRBV6-1; CDR3aa: CASSDAWDGELFF; CDR3nt: TGTGCCAGCAGTGATGCCTGGGACGGGGAGCTGTTTTTT
j_gene: TRBJ2-2; abundance: NA; d_gene: TRBD1; v_gene: TRBV24-1; CDR3aa: CATSDLKGGDTGELFF; CDR3nt: TGTGCCACCAGTGATTTAAAAGGGGGCGACACCGGGGAGCTGTTTTTT